These 27 T cell receptor beta chains originate from one sample sequenced in a study of Graves' ophthalmopathy and Graves' hyperthyroidism. RNA transcripts were the source from which TCR beta CDR3 regions were amplified. First-round RT-PCR with HTBI primers preceded a second-round multiplex PCR. One entry per CDR3 protein, called by TCRdb with MiXCR from the multiplex PCR reads. The table shows fewer than 400,000 distinct CDR3 sequences, with around 18% occurring only once. Input material: peripheral blood. Receptor source: a woman between 18 and 29 years old with Graves' ophthalmopathy.

This clonotype came up many times. This chain uses TRBV5-1 with TRBJ1-5; D is possibly TRBD1 (5 bases). Per the germline V gene, CDR1 is SGHRS and CDR2 is YFSETQ. There are 16 residues in the CDR3. Trimming stripped 4 bases from V and 1 base from J, with 15 bases between. This CDR3 reads CASSPIGGESNQPQHF. The CDR3 nucleotides read TGCGCCAGCAGCCCCATTGGAGGGGAGAGCAATCAGCCCCAGCATTTT.

This clonotype was counted ten times or more. The CDR3 nucleotides are TGTGCCTGGAGTATTCGGGGTTCAGGGACCCAGTACTTC. Amino acids: CAWSIRGSGTQYF. The V and J genes are TRBV30 and TRBJ2-5; weak D call: TRBD2 (5 bases). This CDR3 region has 13 residues. CDR1 is GTSNPN and CDR2 is SVGIG in the germline V gene (reference sequence). V lost 2 bases and J 7 bases, leaving 14 bases between the germline ends.

Ten or more counts support this clonotype. The genes are TRBV6-1 and TRBJ2-7, with D perhaps TRBD2 (5 bases). The CDR3 covers 15 residues. Germline loops: CDR1 MNHNS, CDR2 SASEGT. V dropped 8 bases and J dropped 3 bases, with 20 bases sitting between them. CDR3 region: CASSHGSRAVYEQYF. DNA of the CDR3: TGTGCCAGCTCCCACGGGTCGAGGGCGGTCTACGAGCAGTACTTC.

This clonotype has more than one count but fewer than ten. The J gene is TRBJ2-2, the V gene TRBV19; no reliable D call. Deletions cut 8 bases from V and 4 bases from J, with 14 bases between. The CDR3 totals 14 residues. The V gene's germline CDR1 is LNHDA and CDR2 SQIVND (reference sequence). The CDR3 sequence: CASQELTVTGELFF. The DNA of the CDR3 is TGTGCCAGTCAGGAGCTTACAGTCACCGGGGAGCTGTTTTTT. The full variable domain, rest sourced from reference TRBV19 and TRBJ2-2, is DGGITQSPKYLFRKEGQNVTLSCEQNLNHDAMYWYRQDPGQGLRLIYYSQIVNDFQKGDIAEGYSVSREKKESFPLTVTSAQKNPTAFYLCASQELTVTGELFFGEGSRLTVL.

In this sample, this clonotype turned up many times. V usage is TRBV4-1 and J usage is TRBJ2-7; no firm D call. The V end was cut by 1 base, the J end by 2 bases, with 15 bases between. Germline CDR1 MGHRA, CDR2 YSYEKL. CDR3 length equals 16 residues. The CDR3 coding sequence is TGCGCCAGCAGCCAAGTACACACTGGACCTCCCTACGAGCAGTACTTC. Translation gives CASSQVHTGPPYEQYF.

This clonotype was detected ten times or more. V and J are TRBV7-6 and TRBJ1-5; 8 bases agree with TRBD1. This CDR3 spans 17 amino acids. V lost 5 bases to trimming and J lost 6 bases; unmatched junction nucleotides: 15. From germline, CDR1 is SGHVS and CDR2 FNYEAQ. Written as DNA, the CDR3 is TGTGCCAGCAGCCCGGGGGCTCAGGGGGCGCACGGTCAGCCCCAGCATTTT. Amino acid sequence: CASSPGAQGAHGQPQHF.

This clonotype has ten or more counts. V usage is TRBV6-5 and J usage is TRBJ2-7; the D gene could be TRBD1 or TRBD2 (7 bases each). Trimming shortened V by 0 bases and J by 5 bases, and 20 bases separated the two germline ends. The CDR3 runs 17 residues. CDR1 is MNHEY, CDR2 SVGAGI, per germline. The CDR3 nucleotides are TGTGCCAGCAGTTACTCGAGGGGGGCAGGGGGAGGGAACGAGCAGTACTTC. Translated, it gives CASSYSRGAGGGNEQYF.

The chain links TRBV2 to TRBJ2-5; D is unresolved. This CDR3 comprises 14 residues. Between the trimmed V and J ends, which lost 6 bases and 4 bases, there was a span of 15 bases. Germline CDR1 is SNHLY and CDR2 is FYNNEI. The CDR3 loop is CASRSSLGRETQYF. In nucleotides, the CDR3 is TGTGCCAGCAGAAGTTCTCTTGGGCGAGAGACCCAGTACTTC.

This clonotype was observed at least ten times. The gene calls are TRBV2 and TRBJ2-2, with unresolved D. This CDR3 has 12 amino acids. With 3 bases removed from V and 11 bases from J, the gap between germline ends came to 10 bases. Germline values: CDR1 SNHLY, CDR2 FYNNEI. The CDR3 DNA follows: TGTGCCAGCAGTGAGTCCCAGAGCGAGCTGTTTTTT. This codes for CASSESQSELFF.

In this sample, this clonotype turned up many times. CDR3 in DNA: TGCAGCGTTACCGGGACTAGCGGGCTCGAGCAGTACTTC. This codes for CSVTGTSGLEQYF. This chain uses TRBV29-1 with TRBJ2-7, with 12 bases identical to TRBD2. The J segment lost 6 bases and the V segment lost 5 bases, leaving 5 bases of the junction unmatched. Germline V gives CDR1 SQVTM, CDR2 ANQGSEA. The CDR3 totals 13 residues.

Ten or more counts support this clonotype. The chain has TRBV19 and TRBJ1-2; D possibly corresponds to TRBD1 (6 bases). The CDR3 length is 13 residues. The V end was cut by 7 bases, the J end by 1 base, with 10 bases between. CDR1 is LNHDA, CDR2 SQIVND, per germline (reference sequence). This CDR3 is CASTVQGNYGYTF. In nucleotides, the CDR3 is TGTGCCAGTACCGTACAGGGTAACTATGGCTACACCTTC.

This clonotype has at least ten counts. This sequence joins TRBV7-8 and TRBJ2-5; perhaps TRBD2 as D (5 bases). Trimming cost V 2 bases and J 3 bases, with 19 bases left between them. The CDR3 contains 17 residues. The germline V gene has CDR1 SGHVS and CDR2 FQNEAQ. The chain's CDR3 is CASSLILRAGWEETQYF. The CDR3 region has the DNA TGTGCCAGCAGCTTAATCCTTAGGGCGGGTTGGGAAGAGACCCAGTACTTC.

Ten or more counts support this clonotype. This chain links TRBV11-2 with TRBJ1-5; D unresolved. V was trimmed by 1 base and J by 6 bases, leaving 16 bases between them. The CDR3 runs 16 residues. The germline CDR1 and CDR2 sequences are SGHAT and FQNNGV. The CDR3 bases are TGTGCCAGCAGCTTAGGGAGCTTAGCGGGATCTCAGCCCCAGCATTTT. Residues: CASSLGSLAGSQPQHF.

This clonotype was seen repeatedly, ten times or more. This rearrangement joins TRBV29-1 to TRBJ2-5, with 8 bases that match TRBD1. The germline CDR1 and CDR2 sequences are SQVTM and ANQGSEA. With V trimmed by 3 bases and J by 5 bases, 8 bases remained unmatched. CDR3 length equals 14 residues. The CDR3 coding sequence is TGCAGCGTTGAGACAGGGGTGGATCGGGAGACCCAGTACTTC. It codes for CSVETGVDRETQYF. Full variable domain (rest looked up from reference TRBV29-1 and TRBJ2-5): SAVISQKPSRDICQRGTSLTIQCQVDSQVTMMFWYRQQPGQSLTLIATANQGSEATYESGFVIDKFPISRPNLTFSTLTVSNMSPEDSSIYLCSVETGVDRETQYFGPGTRLLVL.

This clonotype was detected many times. This chain links TRBV11-2 with TRBJ1-2, with 8 bases identical to TRBD1. There are 16 residues in the CDR3. Germline V gene data show CDR1 as SGHAT and CDR2 as FQNNGV. The trim removed 5 bases at V and 0 bases at J, leaving 8 bases unmatched. This chain's CDR3 is CASSPGQGLANYGYTF. The CDR3 bases are TGTGCCAGCAGCCCCGGACAGGGTTTGGCTAACTATGGCTACACCTTC.

Many counts were recorded for this clonotype. The rearrangement uses TRBV2 and TRBJ1-5; no definite D call. Germline CDR1 is SNHLY and CDR2 is FYNNEI. With 4 bases removed from V and 4 bases from J, the gap between germline ends came to 14 bases. The CDR3 length is 15 residues. DNA of the CDR3: TGTGCCAGCAGTGCCCTTGGAAAGTTAAATCAGCCCCAGCATTTT. As protein: CASSALGKLNQPQHF.

This clonotype was observed many times. The CDR3 is CASSLPFDRGFHEQYF. CDR3 nucleotide sequence: TGTGCCAGCAGTTTACCTTTCGACAGGGGCTTCCACGAGCAGTACTTC. This chain joins TRBV12-3 or TRBV12-4 and TRBJ2-7; TRBD1 aligns across 8 bases. The CDR3 spans 16 residues. With V trimmed by 2 bases and J by 5 bases, 11 bases remained unmatched.

The sample holds many counts of this clonotype. The chain is built from TRBV28 and TRBJ2-1; 12 nucleotides align to TRBD2. Germline CDR1 MDHEN, CDR2 SYDVKM. The ends lost 8 bases at V and 9 bases at J; junction bases unmatched: 8. CDR3 length: 14 amino acids. The CDR3 bases are TGTGCCAGCTCCTCTAGCGGGGGGGCGGGTGAGCAGTTCTTC. Protein product: CASSSSGGAGEQFF.

This clonotype was recorded at least ten times. It may be a read error: a sequence one base away is much more abundant. The chain has TRBV28 and TRBJ1-1; D is uncertain. Deletions cut 8 bases from V and 0 bases from J, with 4 bases between. This CDR3 has 11 residues. Germline CDR1 MDHEN, CDR2 SYDVKM. In nucleotides, the CDR3 is TGTGCCAGCCAGATGAACACTGAAGCTTTCTTT. Protein product: CASQMNTEAFF.

Ten or more counts support this clonotype. The V and J genes are TRBV6-5 and TRBJ2-7; 7 bases line up with TRBD1. The length of the CDR3 is 17 residues. Germline V gene sequence: CDR1 MNHEY, CDR2 SVGAGI. The junction had 14 bases not matched to a gene; V was cut back by 4 bases and J by 2 bases. CDR3 loop: CASSSTGTEVGTYEQYF. The CDR3 DNA reads as TGTGCCAGCAGTTCCACCGGGACAGAGGTTGGGACCTACGAGCAGTACTTC.

This rearrangement joins TRBV7-2 to TRBJ2-5; D unclear. The CDR3 runs 15 residues. Germline V CDR1 and CDR2: SGHTA, FQGNSA. The germline V and J ends were trimmed by 5 bases and 7 bases, with 20 bases remaining between them. The CDR3 DNA reads as TGTGCCAGCAGCCAAGTCGGTAGGATGCGTGCGACCCAGTACTTC. This sequence encodes CASSQVGRMRATQYF.

This clonotype was picked up many times. The V and J genes are TRBV27 and TRBJ1-1, with D unresolved. This CDR3 contains 14 residues. CDR1 MNHEY and CDR2 SMNVEV come from the germline V gene (reference sequence). Trimming left V 6 bases short and J 2 bases short, with 13 bases between. CDR3 in DNA: TGTGCCAGCAGCCCCAGGAACCAAAACACTGAAGCTTTCTTT. This codes for CASSPRNQNTEAFF.

The V call is TRBV20-1, the J call TRBJ2-2, with TRBD2 matching 8 bases. The J segment lost 5 bases and the V segment lost 0 bases, leaving 5 bases of the junction unmatched. This CDR3 is 15 amino acids long. In germline, CDR1 is DFQATT, CDR2 SNEGSKA (reference sequence). This chain's CDR3 is CSARDFQRETGELFF. DNA for the CDR3: TGCAGTGCTAGAGATTTCCAGCGGGAGACCGGGGAGCTGTTTTTT.

This clonotype was picked up many times. V usage is TRBV30 and J usage is TRBJ1-5; 7 bases are shared with TRBD1. V dropped 5 bases and J dropped 4; count of bases not matched to a gene: 5. The V gene's germline CDR1 is GTSNPN and CDR2 SVGIG (reference sequence). The CDR3 length is 13 residues. This chain's CDR3 is CAWATGVNQPQHF. The DNA of the CDR3 is TGTGCCTGGGCAACAGGGGTAAATCAGCCCCAGCATTTT.

This clonotype has at least ten counts. The chain couples TRBV9 to TRBJ1-2; the D gene is possibly TRBD1 (5 bases). The CDR3 consists of 12 residues. Germline CDR1 SGDLS, CDR2 YYNGEE. Trimming stripped 0 bases from V and 6 bases from J, with 6 bases between. CDR3 nucleotide sequence: TGTGCCAGCAGCGTAGAAGGGGATGGCTACACCTTC. It is translated as CASSVEGDGYTF.

There are many counts of this clonotype. This sequence joins TRBV15 and TRBJ1-5; 10 bases fit TRBD1. Germline V gene data show CDR1 as LNHNV and CDR2 as YYDKDF (reference sequence). V shed 1 base, J shed 7 bases, and the junction held 10 bases outside the gene matches. The CDR3 runs to 17 residues. This chain's CDR3 is CATSRGQGQGRSQPQHF. CDR3 nucleotide sequence: TGTGCCACCAGCAGAGGCCAGGGACAGGGGAGAAGCCAGCCCCAGCATTTT. Complete variable domain (other parts from reference TRBV15 and TRBJ1-5): DAMVIQNPRYQVTQFGKPVTLSCSQTLNHNVMYWYQQKSSQAPKLLFHYYDKDFNNEADTPDNFQSRRPNTSFCFLDIRSPGLGDTAMYLCATSRGQGQGRSQPQHFGDGTRLSIL.

This clonotype was found many times. The rearrangement uses TRBV6-1 and TRBJ1-1; 12 nucleotides align to TRBD1. CDR3 length equals 19 residues. CDR1 is MNHNS, CDR2 SASEGT, per germline. With V trimmed by 4 bases and J by 6 bases, 18 bases remained unmatched. CDR3 amino acids: CASSATGTGGLRFGAEAFF. The CDR3 DNA follows: TGTGCCAGCAGTGCAACCGGGACAGGGGGCCTCCGCTTTGGCGCTGAAGCTTTCTTT.